Below, 15 T cell receptor beta chains from the same sample are listed, as sequenced in a study of CD8 T cells in ankylosing spondylitis. MiXCR, run by TCRdb on the 5' RACE reads, gives a single entry per CDR3 protein. The sample consists of fewer than 25,000 distinct CDR3 sequences, 13% of them appearing once. The sequenced sample consisted of blood. Source of these receptors: a male donor with ankylosing spondylitis or in good health (not recorded which).

The V and J genes are TRBV6-5 and TRBJ2-3; D gene uncertain. The CDR3 totals 11 residues. Germline CDR1 MNHEY, CDR2 SVGAGI. The V end lost 5 bases, the J end lost 13 bases, and 13 bases lay between the germline ends. This CDR3 is CASSDGLGKYF. As DNA, the CDR3 is TGTGCCAGCAGTGACGGGTTAGGCAAGTATTTT.

This clonotype was counted many times. The chain uses TRBV28 and TRBJ2-1; 7 bases match TRBD1. Germline CDR1 is MDHEN and CDR2 is SYDVKM. CDR3 length: 13 amino acids. The ends lost 10 bases at V and 5 bases at J; junction bases unmatched: 8. In DNA form, the CDR3 reads TGTGCCACCGAAGGGGGCGCGGACAATGAGCAGTTCTTC. This translates into CATEGGADNEQFF.

This clonotype was observed many times. The chain joins TRBV20-1 to TRBJ2-5, with TRBD1 matching over 9 bases. This CDR3 is 14 amino acids long. Per the germline V gene, CDR1 is DFQATT and CDR2 is SNEGSKA (reference sequence). V lost 3 bases to trimming and J lost 2 bases; unmatched junction nucleotides: 4. The DNA for the CDR3 is TGCAGTGCTAGCTCGGACAGGGGACAAGAGACCCAGTACTTC. Residues: CSASSDRGQETQYF.

This chain links TRBV9 with TRBJ2-2; TRBD1 might be the D (6 bases). The CDR3 covers 14 residues. V lost 3 bases to trimming and J lost 0 bases, with 6 bases between them. Germline CDR1 reads SGDLS; CDR2 reads YYNGEE. For the CDR3, the DNA is TGTGCCAGCAGCGCAGGGGCGAACACCGGGGAGCTGTTTTTT. This encodes CASSAGANTGELFF. The whole variable domain, filled in from reference TRBV9 and TRBJ2-2, reads DSGVTQTPKHLITATGQRVTLRCSPRSGDLSVYWYQQSLDQGLQFLIQYYNGEERAKGNILERFSAQQFPDLHSELNLSSLELGDSALYFCASSAGANTGELFFGEGSRLTVL.

The V and J genes are TRBV7-2 and TRBJ2-3; TRBD2 agrees at 7 bases. This CDR3 contains 15 residues. J lost 6 bases, V lost 3 bases, and 9 bases had no gene match. CDR1 is SGHTA and CDR2 is FQGNSA in the germline V gene. CDR3 sequence reads: CASSFPSGPSDTQYF. Written as DNA, the CDR3 is TGTGCCAGCAGCTTTCCTAGCGGTCCCTCGGATACGCAGTATTTT.

This chain connects TRBV28 to TRBJ2-5; D might be TRBD1 (5 bases). Germline-derived CDR1 and CDR2 are MDHEN and SYDVKM. With 1 base removed from V and 3 bases from J, the gap between germline ends came to 12 bases. The CDR3 is made up of 15 amino acids. CDR3 loop: CASSLYVTDKETQYF. Written as DNA, the CDR3 is TGTGCCAGCAGTTTATATGTGACAGATAAAGAGACCCAGTACTTC.

The genes are TRBV7-9 and TRBJ2-2; D may be TRBD2 (6 bases). With 5 bases removed from V and 1 base from J, the gap between germline ends came to 17 bases. Germline V CDR1 and CDR2: SEHNR, FQNEAQ (reference sequence). CDR3 length equals 17 residues. The CDR3, as DNA: TGTGCCAGCAGCCCGCATTGGGACTTTCTGAACACCGGGGAGCTGTTTTTT. Amino acids: CASSPHWDFLNTGELFF. The whole variable domain, remainder taken from reference TRBV7-9 and TRBJ2-2, is DTGVSQNPRHKITKRGQNVTFRCDPISEHNRLYWYRQTLGQGPEFLTYFQNEAQLEKSRLLSDRFSAERPKGSFSTLEIQRTEQGDSAMYLCASSPHWDFLNTGELFFGEGSRLTVL.

The sample holds a few counts of this clonotype. The V call is TRBV4-2, the J call TRBJ2-7; 7 nucleotides line up with TRBD1. Per germline, CDR1 LGHNA and CDR2 YNFKEQ. The CDR3 extends over 16 amino acids. The ends lost 0 bases at V and 2 bases at J; junction bases unmatched: 7. The CDR3 DNA follows: TGTGCCAGCAGCCAAGATCGGGACAGTTACGCCTACGAGCAGTACTTC. Translating gives CASSQDRDSYAYEQYF.

The CDR3 protein is CASRGLADQDTQYF. The CDR3 bases are TGTGCCAGCAGAGGACTAGCGGATCAAGATACGCAGTATTTT. The V call is TRBV12-3 or TRBV12-4, the J call TRBJ2-3; 10 bases line up with TRBD2. The CDR3 is made up of 14 amino acids. The J segment lost 5 bases and the V segment lost 6 bases, leaving 5 bases of the junction unmatched.

The V call is TRBV3-1, the J call TRBJ2-2; no firm D call. CDR1 and CDR2 (germline): LGHDT, YNNKEL (reference sequence). The CDR3 has 12 amino acids. Trimming cost V 4 bases and J 6 bases, with 6 bases left between them. In DNA, the CDR3 is TGTGCCAGCAGCCCCAGTCCCGGGGAGCTGTTTTTT. It translates to CASSPSPGELFF.

This clonotype was counted only a few times. This chain links TRBV5-1 with TRBJ2-7, with 7 bases fitting TRBD1. Germline V gene sequence: CDR1 SGHRS, CDR2 YFSETQ. J was trimmed by 5 bases and V by 4 bases; bases with no gene match: 9. The CDR3 runs to 14 residues. The CDR3 region has the DNA TGCGCCAGCAGCGGATCATTACAGGGGCACGAGCAGTACTTC. This sequence encodes CASSGSLQGHEQYF. Combining the CDR3 with reference TRBV5-1 and TRBJ2-7 gives the whole variable domain KAGVTQTPRYLIKTRGQQVTLSCSPISGHRSVSWYQQTPGQGLQFLFEYFSETQRNKGNFPGRFSGRQFSNSRSEMNVSTLELGDSALYLCASSGSLQGHEQYFGPGTRLTVT.

The chain has TRBV28 and TRBJ2-1, with D unresolved. V was clipped by 5 bases and J by 7 bases, with 6 bases between them. The germline gives CDR1 MDHEN, CDR2 SYDVKM. The CDR3 covers 11 residues. For the CDR3, the DNA is TGTGCCAGCAGTAGTCCGAATGAGCAGTTCTTC. Translation: CASSSPNEQFF.

The chain recombines TRBV2 with TRBJ2-2; the D gene is possibly TRBD1 (5 bases). The germline CDR1 and CDR2 sequences are SNHLY and FYNNEI. Trimming took 6 bases from V and 1 from J, leaving 12 bases between them. The CDR3 runs to 15 residues. The CDR3 DNA reads TGTGCCAGCAGCGAACTGGGGCAGAACACCGGGGAGCTGTTTTTT. This sequence encodes CASSELGQNTGELFF.

This clonotype was detected a few times. V and J are TRBV7-6 and TRBJ2-2; D uncertain. Germline V gene data show CDR1 as SGHVS and CDR2 as FNYEAQ. The germline V and J ends were trimmed by 5 bases and 5 bases, with 9 bases remaining between them. The CDR3 spans 13 residues. Here the CDR3 DNA reads TGTGCCAGCAGCCGGACCCAAACCGGGGAGCTGTTTTTT. Translating gives CASSRTQTGELFF.

The V call is TRBV28, the J call TRBJ2-1; perhaps TRBD1 as D (6 bases). The V gene lost 4 bases and the J gene lost 4 bases, with 11 bases spanning the gap. The germline CDR1 and CDR2 sequences are MDHEN and SYDVKM. There are 14 residues in the CDR3. CDR3 residues: CASSSTDRYNEQFF. For the CDR3, the DNA is TGTGCCAGCAGTTCGACAGACAGGTACAATGAGCAGTTCTTC.